This section outlines one TCR beta chain sequence together with its context. The sample is drawn from a study of blood T cell repertoires in COVID-19. Study in general: Both acute and convalescent COVID-19 samples were obtained from the United States, Italy and Spain.

Produced via immunoSEQ multiplex PCR; TCRdb's table is partial and in-frame only. The table has fewer than 450,000 clones, 88% seen once. The CDR3 runs to 15 residues. The V gene's germline CDR1 is MNHEY and CDR2 SVGAGI. Trimming removed 4 bases from V and 3 bases from J; junction bases left unmatched: 4. The TCR originated in a woman aged 45-65 years with COVID-19, enrolled during active disease. The V gene is TRBV6-5, the J gene TRBJ1-5; TRBD1 matches 9 bases. Source material: peripheral blood. The CDR3 sequence: CASSSGTGFNQPQHF. In DNA, the CDR3 is TGTGCCAGCAGTTCCGGGACAGGGTTCAATCAGCCCCAGCATTTT.